The text below deals with one TCR beta chain. Antigen specificity is unknown. The entry originates in a study of shared clonotypes between healthy human individuals. Points from the study as a whole: Owing to a small donor count, the genetic and exposure-history diversity represented was limited.

Generated by immunoSEQ multiplex PCR, the TCRdb table keeps only in-frame clones and is missing some. The table records 2 million to 2.5 million clones, approximately 94% of them present only once. This receptor was obtained from a man between 18 and 35 years old in good health. What was sequenced was naive CD4+ T cells sorted from blood. This sample's subset: CD45RA+ positively selected.

CDR3 coding DNA: TGTGCCAGCAGCCAACAACTGACTAGCGGGAGTTTTGGGCAGTACTTC. Translated, it gives CASSQQLTSGSFGQYF. The chain uses TRBV11-2 and TRBJ2-7; 12 bases are shared with TRBD2. The V gene's germline CDR1 is SGHAT and CDR2 FQNNGV. The CDR3 is made up of 16 amino acids. Trimming removed 5 bases from V and 9 bases from J; junction bases left unmatched: 14.